This TCR beta chain derives from a study of CD8+CD57+ T cells in acquired aplastic anemia. According to the study, genomic DNA was the template for TCR beta VDJ and CDR3 profiling. MiXCR, run by TCRdb on the reads, gives a single entry per CDR3 protein. The top ten clones hold 16% of a sample with around 200,000 distinct CDR3 sequences, less than 65% of them seen once. With regard to this clonotype: The junction and the germline gene differ at one end; a read error may be behind it.

The sequenced sample consisted of sorted CD4+, CD8+, or CD8+CD57+ T cells (not recorded which) from PBMCs. This clonotype was sampled from a human donor in good health, serving as a control.

The CDR3 here is CASSHGTTHNEQFF. CDR3 sequence (DNA): TGCGCCAGCAGCCACGGGACTACCCACAATGAGCAGTTCTTC. This chain uses TRBV7-9 with TRBJ2-1, with TRBD2 matching 7 bases. The germline V gene encodes CDR1 SEHNR and CDR2 FQNEAQ (reference sequence). This CDR3 has 14 residues.